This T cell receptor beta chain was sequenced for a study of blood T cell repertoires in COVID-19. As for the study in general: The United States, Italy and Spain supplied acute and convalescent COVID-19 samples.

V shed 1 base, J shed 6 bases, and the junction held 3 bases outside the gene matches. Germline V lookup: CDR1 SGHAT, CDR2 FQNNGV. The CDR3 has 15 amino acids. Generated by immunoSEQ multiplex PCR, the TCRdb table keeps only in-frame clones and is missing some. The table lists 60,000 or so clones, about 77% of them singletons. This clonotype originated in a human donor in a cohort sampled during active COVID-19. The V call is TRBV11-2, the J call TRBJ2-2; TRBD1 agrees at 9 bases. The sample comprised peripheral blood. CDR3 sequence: CASSLGDRGSGELFF. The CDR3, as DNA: TGTGCCAGCAGCTTAGGCGACAGGGGGTCCGGGGAGCTGTTTTTT.